This TCR beta chain was sequenced during a study of blood T cell repertoires in COVID-19. As for the study in general: The United States, Italy and Spain provided the acute and convalescent COVID-19 samples. PBMCs, B-cell-depleted T cells, or T cells were the source of the cDNA or gDNA that made up the material.

V gave up 5 bases and J gave up 7 bases, with 15 bases separating them. Germline V lookup: CDR1 SGHDT, CDR2 YYEEEE. The CDR3 runs to 13 residues. As originally analysed: For nucleated cells, counts were estimated from reference gene primer amplification. Sequencing was performed with immunoSEQ multiplex PCR; in TCRdb, only in-frame clones are kept and a portion is missing. V and J calls and clone size follow that table, whereas D and trimming were derived from the DNA. The data contain 360,000 or so clones, around 90% of them singletons. Seattle-derived patients entered the study during active infection and were followed longitudinally.

The V call is TRBV5-6, the J call TRBJ1-2; unclear D gene. The sequence was collected from a woman aged 55-69 years with COVID-19, enrolled during active disease. Specimen: peripheral blood. The CDR3 here is CASRESWGVGYTF. CDR3 bases: TGTGCCAGCAGGGAGAGTTGGGGAGTTGGCTACACCTTC. Variable domain in full (rest from reference TRBV5-6 and TRBJ1-2): DAGVTQSPTHLIKTRGQQVTLRCSPKSGHDTVSWYQQALGQGPQFIFQYYEEEERQRGNFPDRFSGHQFPNYSSELNVNALLLGDSALYLCASRESWGVGYTFGSGTRLTVV.